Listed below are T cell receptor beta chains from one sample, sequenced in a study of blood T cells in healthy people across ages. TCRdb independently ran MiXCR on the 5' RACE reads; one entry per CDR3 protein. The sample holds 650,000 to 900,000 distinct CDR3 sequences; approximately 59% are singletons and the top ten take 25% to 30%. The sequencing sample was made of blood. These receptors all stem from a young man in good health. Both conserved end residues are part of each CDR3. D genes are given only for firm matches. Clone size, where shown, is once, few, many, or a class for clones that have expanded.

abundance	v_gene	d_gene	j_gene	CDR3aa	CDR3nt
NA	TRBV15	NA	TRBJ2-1	CATSRDIGREQFF	TGTGCCACCAGCAGAGATATAGGGCGTGAGCAGTTCTTC
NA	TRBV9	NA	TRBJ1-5	CASSGSGTPYQPQHF	TGTGCCAGCAGCGGCTCCGGGACCCCTTATCAGCCCCAGCATTTT
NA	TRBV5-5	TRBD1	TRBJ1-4	CASSLAPGTVEKLFF	TGTGCCAGCAGCTTGGCTCCCGGGACAGTTGAAAAACTGTTTTTT
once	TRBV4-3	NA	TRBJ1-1	CASSQVSGGCEAFF	TGCGCCAGCAGCCAAGTCTCCGGGGGTTGCGAAGCTTTCTTT
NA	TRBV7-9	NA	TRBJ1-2	CASSLVGNIGGHTF	TGTGCCAGCAGCTTAGTCGGTAATATAGGAGGCCACACCTTC
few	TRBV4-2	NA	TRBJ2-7	CASSQAASGDYEQYF	TGTGCCAGCAGCCAAGCGGCCTCTGGCGACTACGAGCAGTACTTC
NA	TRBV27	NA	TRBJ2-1	CASRTLELDEQFF	TGTGCCAGCAGGACTTTGGAGCTTGATGAGCAGTTCTTC
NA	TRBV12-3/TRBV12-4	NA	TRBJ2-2	CASSLSGIHTGELFF	TGTGCCAGCAGTTTATCAGGGATACACACCGGGGAGCTGTTTTTT
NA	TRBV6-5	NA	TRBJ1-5	CASSPRDNQPQHF	TGTGCCAGCAGCCCCAGGGACAATCAGCCCCAGCATTTT
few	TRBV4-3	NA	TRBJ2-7	CASSQIGRLRTGRGEQYF	TGCGCCAGCAGCCAGATCGGGCGCTTGAGAACAGGGAGGGGCGAGCAGTACTTC
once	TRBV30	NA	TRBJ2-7	CAWRVKGIYEQYF	TGTGCCTGGAGGGTAAAAGGGATCTACGAGCAGTACTTC
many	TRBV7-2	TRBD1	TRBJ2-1	CASSLVSTGGNNEQFF	TGTGCCAGCAGCTTAGTTTCGACAGGGGGCAACAATGAGCAGTTCTTC
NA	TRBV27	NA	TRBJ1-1	CASSDLRTEAFF	TGTGCCAGCAGTGACTTAAGGACTGAAGCTTTCTTT
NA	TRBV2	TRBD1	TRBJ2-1	CASNPTGGRWNEQFF	TGTGCCAGCAACCCGACAGGGGGCAGGTGGAATGAGCAGTTCTTC
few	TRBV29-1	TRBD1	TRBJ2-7	CSVGTGGTYEQYF	TGCAGCGTAGGGACAGGGGGTACCTACGAGCAGTACTTC
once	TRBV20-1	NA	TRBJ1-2	CSANWQIDGYTF	TGCAGTGCTAACTGGCAAATCGATGGCTACACCTTC
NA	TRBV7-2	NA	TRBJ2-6	CAGSPDMRPTANVLTF	TGTGCCGGCAGCCCGGACATGAGGCCTACGGCCAACGTCCTGACTTTC
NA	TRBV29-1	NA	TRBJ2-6	CSVGGAEGANVLTF	TGCAGCGTTGGAGGGGCAGAAGGGGCCAACGTCCTGACTTTC
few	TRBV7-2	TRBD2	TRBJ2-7	CASSLAGANSYEQYF	TGTGCCAGCAGTTTAGCGGGGGCCAACTCCTACGAGCAGTACTTC
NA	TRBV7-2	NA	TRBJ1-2	CASSLFSGIPSGYTF	TGTGCCAGCAGCTTATTCTCAGGAATCCCCTCGGGCTACACCTTC
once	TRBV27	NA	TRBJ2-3	CASSPQPPLVDTQYF	TGTGCCAGCAGTCCCCAACCTCCCCTTGTAGATACGCAGTATTTT